A single sample is the source of the 12 T cell receptor beta chains below, sequenced in a study of identical twins. TCRdb redid the calling of the 5' RACE reads with MiXCR, one entry per CDR3 protein. This sample has approximately 470,000 distinct CDR3 sequences; approximately 15% occur once, and the top ten carry approximately 0.52%. In addition, the sample was reused for a study of yellow fever vaccine responses in identical twins.

Sequenced material: CD4+ T cells sorted from blood. The receptors derive from a woman younger than 30 in good health.

This chain links TRBV18 with TRBJ1-2, with 9 bases identical to TRBD1. Germline V CDR1 and CDR2: KGHSH, LQKENI. The CDR3 contains 14 residues. Losses at the gene ends were 3 bases for V and 4 bases for J; bases not matched to a gene: 3. The CDR3 nucleotides read TGTGCCAGCTCACCCCCGGGACAGGGCTATGGCTACACCTTC. This codes for CASSPPGQGYGYTF.

This clonotype occurred many times. The chain carries TRBV12-3 or TRBV12-4 and TRBJ2-7, with D possibly being TRBD1 (6 bases). CDR3 size: 12 residues. Trimming pared 5 bases from V and 5 bases from J, leaving 10 bases between. This CDR3 reads CASSRDIHEQYF. The CDR3 DNA sequence: TGTGCCAGCAGTCGGGACATTCACGAGCAGTACTTC.

The chain couples TRBV29-1 to TRBJ2-6, with TRBD1 matching over 12 bases. The CDR3 consists of 16 residues. CDR1 and CDR2 from the germline V gene are SQVTM and ANQGSEA. After removal of 3 bases from V and 3 bases from J, the junction contained 3 bases not matched to a gene. CDR3 amino acids: CSVEGQGARGANVLTF. The CDR3 DNA follows: TGCAGCGTTGAGGGACAGGGGGCGCGTGGGGCCAACGTCCTGACTTTC. The full variable domain, with the rest looked up from reference TRBV29-1 and TRBJ2-6, is SAVISQKPSRDICQRGTSLTIQCQVDSQVTMMFWYRQQPGQSLTLIATANQGSEATYESGFVIDKFPISRPNLTFSTLTVSNMSPEDSSIYLCSVEGQGARGANVLTFGAGSRLTVL.

Notes on this clonotype: Sequence at one end of the junction differs from germline and may be a read error. The rearrangement links TRBV27 to TRBJ2-6; the D gene is possibly TRBD1 (5 bases). Germline V gene sequence: CDR1 MNHEY, CDR2 SMNVEV (reference sequence). This CDR3 comprises 20 residues. CDR3 region: CASSLRQTGAGRSGDNVLTF. The CDR3, as DNA: TGTGCCAGCAGTTTACGACAAACAGGAGCCGGCAGGTCTGGGGACAACGTCCTGACTTTC.

This clonotype was recorded a few times. The chain has TRBV5-1 and TRBJ2-3; no firm D call. Trimming pared 4 bases from V and 6 bases from J, leaving 12 bases between. There are 13 residues in the CDR3. Germline V gene sequence: CDR1 SGHRS, CDR2 YFSETQ. The CDR3 region is CASSKGDMDTQYF. The CDR3 DNA follows: TGCGCCAGCAGCAAGGGTGACATGGATACGCAGTATTTT.

The V and J genes are TRBV29-1 and TRBJ2-1, with a tentative D call TRBD1 (7 bases). The CDR3 covers 12 residues. Germline V gene lookup returns CDR1 SQVTM and CDR2 ANQGSEA. Trimming removed 3 bases at V and 8 bases at J, with 11 bases between. The CDR3 spells CSVDRRGDEQFF. The CDR3 DNA follows: TGCAGCGTTGATCGCAGGGGGGATGAGCAGTTCTTC.

Ten or more counts support this clonotype. This sequence joins TRBV4-1 and TRBJ2-7, with TRBD1 matching over 7 bases. The CDR3 is 13 residues long. V trimming: 3 bases; J trimming: 4 bases; junction bases outside the gene matches: 3. The germline gives CDR1 MGHRA, CDR2 YSYEKL. The CDR3, as DNA: TGCGCCAGCAGCCAGGGACAGTTTTACGAGCAGTACTTC. Residues: CASSQGQFYEQYF.

This clonotype appeared a few times. The V gene is TRBV7-8, the J gene TRBJ1-1; 9 bases agree with TRBD1. The CDR3 has 14 residues. Germline V lookup: CDR1 SGHVS, CDR2 FQNEAQ. The J segment lost 4 bases and the V segment lost 4 bases, leaving 4 bases of the junction unmatched. The CDR3 spells CASSSGTGFTEAFF. CDR3 nucleotide sequence: TGTGCCAGCAGCTCCGGGACAGGGTTCACTGAAGCTTTCTTT.

This chain connects TRBV28 to TRBJ1-4; 7 bases match TRBD1. Germline-derived CDR1 and CDR2 are MDHEN and SYDVKM. This CDR3 contains 15 residues. With 5 bases clipped from V and 7 bases from J, the junction kept 10 bases outside the gene matches. The CDR3 spells CASSTRQGFGEKLFF. DNA for the CDR3: TGTGCCAGCAGTACCCGACAGGGCTTCGGTGAAAAACTGTTTTTT.

The DNA of the CDR3 is TGCGCCAGCAGCCAAGTCGCTGGCGCGGGGGGCTACGAGCAGTACTTC. Translating gives CASSQVAGAGGYEQYF. The chain is built from TRBV4-3 and TRBJ2-7; the match to TRBD2 covers 8 bases. The CDR3 covers 16 residues. J lost 3 bases, V lost 1 base, and 8 bases had no gene match. The germline V gene encodes CDR1 LGHNA and CDR2 YSLEER.

V and J are TRBV6-6 and TRBJ2-7; TRBD1 aligns across 7 bases. J was trimmed by 4 bases and V by 6 bases; bases with no gene match: 6. The CDR3 extends over 13 amino acids. Germline V gene lookup returns CDR1 MNHNY and CDR2 SVGAGI (reference sequence). For the CDR3, the DNA is TGTGCCAGCAGCCGACAGGGTTTGTACGAGCAGTACTTC. This codes for CASSRQGLYEQYF.

As to this clonotype: Mismatch with germline at one junction end may stem from a read error. The rearrangement links TRBV15 to TRBJ2-6, with 8 bases identical to TRBD1. The CDR3 length is 14 residues. CDR1 is LNHNV, CDR2 YYDKDF, per germline (reference sequence). The CDR3 DNA sequence: TGTGCCACCAGCAGAGTAGTGAATGAGGACAGGGTAGCTTTC. Its translation is CATSRVVNEDRVAF.